This entry describes one TCR beta chain. Its antigen is currently unknown. The data stem from a study of beta chain features in type 1 diabetes. Germline V gives CDR1 SNHLY, CDR2 FYNNEI. Trimming took off 2 bases at V and 10 bases at J, with 18 bases between the two ends. The CDR3 consists of 15 residues. A heparinised blood draw that averaged about 120 mL was obtained once from each donor. Each of the CD4+ naive, central memory, regulatory and stem cell-like memory populations was sorted via CD45RO/CCR7/CD25/CD127/CD95/CD27. Investigators reverse transcribed all isolated RNA, so they sequenced expressed TCRB transcripts. TCRdb keeps only in-frame clones here, not all; method: immunoSEQ multiplex PCR. This table holds 500,000 to 850,000 clones, over 12% found once. Notes on the study in general: Shortening of TCRB CDR3s, moderate but significant, appeared in all four CD4+ subsets of Type 1 diabetes patients. Because the template was cDNA, high-expressing cells might be over-represented.

V usage is TRBV2 and J usage is TRBJ2-1; D is possibly TRBD2 (6 bases). Sample: naive CD4+ T cells from blood. The clonotype originates from a man between 18 and 29 years old with type 1 diabetes. CDR3 sequence: CASSESKFVAGEQFF. In nucleotides, the CDR3 is TGTGCCAGCAGTGAAAGTAAGTTTGTTGCGGGAGAGCAGTTCTTC.